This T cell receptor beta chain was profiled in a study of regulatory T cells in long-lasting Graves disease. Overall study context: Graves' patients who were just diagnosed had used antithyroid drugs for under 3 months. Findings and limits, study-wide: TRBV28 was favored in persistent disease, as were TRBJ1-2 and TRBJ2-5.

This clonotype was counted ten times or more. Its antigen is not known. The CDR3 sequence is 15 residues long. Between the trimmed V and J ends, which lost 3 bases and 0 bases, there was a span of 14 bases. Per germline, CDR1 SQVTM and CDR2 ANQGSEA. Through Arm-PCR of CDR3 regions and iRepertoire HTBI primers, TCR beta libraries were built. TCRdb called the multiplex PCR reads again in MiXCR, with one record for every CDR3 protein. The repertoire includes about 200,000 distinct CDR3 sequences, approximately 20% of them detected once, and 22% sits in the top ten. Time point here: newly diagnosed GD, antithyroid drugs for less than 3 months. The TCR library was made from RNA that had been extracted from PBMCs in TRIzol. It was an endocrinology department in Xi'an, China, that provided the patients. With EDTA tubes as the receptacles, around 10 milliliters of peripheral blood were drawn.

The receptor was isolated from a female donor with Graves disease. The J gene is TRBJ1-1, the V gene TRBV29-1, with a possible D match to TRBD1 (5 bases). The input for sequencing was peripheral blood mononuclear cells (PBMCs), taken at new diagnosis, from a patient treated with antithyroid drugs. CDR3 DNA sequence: TGCAGCGTTGAGAGGTTGGGGGGTATGAACACTGAAGCTTTCTTT. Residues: CSVERLGGMNTEAFF.